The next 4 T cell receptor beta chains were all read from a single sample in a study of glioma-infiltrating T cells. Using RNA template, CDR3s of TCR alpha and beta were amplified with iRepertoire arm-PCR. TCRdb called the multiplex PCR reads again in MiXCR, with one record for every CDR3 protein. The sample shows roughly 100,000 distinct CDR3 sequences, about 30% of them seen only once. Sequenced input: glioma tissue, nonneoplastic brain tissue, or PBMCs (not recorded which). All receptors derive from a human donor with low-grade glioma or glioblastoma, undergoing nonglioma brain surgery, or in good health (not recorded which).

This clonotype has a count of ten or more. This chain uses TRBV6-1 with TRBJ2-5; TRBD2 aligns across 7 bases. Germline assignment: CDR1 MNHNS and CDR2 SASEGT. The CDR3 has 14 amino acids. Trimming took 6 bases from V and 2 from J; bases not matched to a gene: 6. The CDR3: CASRVAGVQETQYF. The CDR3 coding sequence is TGTGCCAGCAGAGTTGCGGGAGTACAAGAGACCCAGTACTTC.

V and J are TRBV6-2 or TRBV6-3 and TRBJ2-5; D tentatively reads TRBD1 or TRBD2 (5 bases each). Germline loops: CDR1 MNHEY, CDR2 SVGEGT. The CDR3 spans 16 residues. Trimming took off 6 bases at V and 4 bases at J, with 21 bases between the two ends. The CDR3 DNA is TGTGCCAGCAGGCCCCCCGGGACGAAGTACGGAGAGACCCAGTACTTC. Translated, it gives CASRPPGTKYGETQYF.

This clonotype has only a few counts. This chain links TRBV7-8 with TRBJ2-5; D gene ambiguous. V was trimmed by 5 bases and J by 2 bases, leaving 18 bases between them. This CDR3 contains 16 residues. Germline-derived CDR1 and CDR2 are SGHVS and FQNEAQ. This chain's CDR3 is CASSPSTPATQETQYF. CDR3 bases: TGTGCCAGCAGCCCCTCGACCCCAGCGACGCAAGAGACCCAGTACTTC. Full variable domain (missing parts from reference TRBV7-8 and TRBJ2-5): GAGVSQSPRYKVAKRGQDVALRCDPISGHVSLFWYQQALGQGPEFLTYFQNEAQLDKSGLPSDRFFAERPEGSVSTLKIQRTQQEDSAVYLCASSPSTPATQETQYFGPGTRLLVL.

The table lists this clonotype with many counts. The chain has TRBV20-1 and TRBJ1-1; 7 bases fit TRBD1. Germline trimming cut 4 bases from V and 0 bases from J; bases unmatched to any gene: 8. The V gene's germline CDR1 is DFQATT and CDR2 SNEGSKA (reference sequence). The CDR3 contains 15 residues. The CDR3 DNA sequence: TGCAGTGCTACAAACAGGGGCGCCCTGAACACTGAAGCTTTCTTT. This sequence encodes CSATNRGALNTEAFF.